Below are 29 T cell receptor beta chains sequenced from a single sample in a study of PD-1 blockade in classical Hodgkin lymphoma. Time point reported: newly diagnosed, previously untreated cHL patient sample. Magnetic negative selection was used to purify CD4+ T cells from PBMCs that had been thawed. Using immunoSEQ multiplex PCR, the repertoire was profiled, and TCRdb retains in-frame clones only, with some absent. The sample includes roughly 31,000 clones, around 92% seen only once; the top ten take 0.35%. Sequenced sample: CD4+ T cells from blood. Receptor source: a human donor with classical Hodgkin lymphoma.

The chain combines TRBV7-2 with TRBJ1-5; TRBD1 is a possible D gene (5 bases). There are 14 residues in the CDR3. CDR1 is SGHTA and CDR2 is FQGNSA in the germline V gene. V was cut by 6 bases and J by 0 bases, with 9 bases left in between. The CDR3, as DNA: TGTGCCAGCAGGCAGGGTCATAGCAATCAGCCCCAGCATTTT. Amino acid sequence: CASRQGHSNQPQHF.

The rearrangement joins TRBV7-2 to TRBJ2-3; TRBD2 aligns across 8 bases. Germline assignment: CDR1 SGHTA and CDR2 FQGNSA. The V gene end was trimmed by 1 base and the J gene end by 6 bases; junction bases not matched to a gene: 9. CDR3 length: 16 amino acids. CDR3 in amino acids: CASSLVGGRTLDTQYF. The CDR3 DNA reads TGTGCCAGCAGCTTAGTCGGCGGGAGGACACTTGATACGCAGTATTTT.

This clone was detected only once. The V call is TRBV7-2, the J call TRBJ2-1; 8 bases align to TRBD2. CDR3 size: 14 residues. Germline V lookup: CDR1 SGHTA, CDR2 FQGNSA. Losses at the gene ends were 10 bases for V and 6 bases for J; bases not matched to a gene: 11. Written as DNA, the CDR3 is TGTGCCACCCTGGAAGTAGCGGGAACCAATGAGCAGTTCTTC. Its protein is CATLEVAGTNEQFF.

The V and J genes are TRBV6-5 and TRBJ2-1; 9 bases are a match to TRBD2. Germline loops: CDR1 MNHEY, CDR2 SVGAGI. The V segment lost 7 bases and the J segment 4 bases; nucleotides outside the gene matches: 5. The CDR3 has 14 amino acids. CDR3 region: CASKPGLAYNEQFF. CDR3 coding DNA: TGTGCCAGCAAACCGGGACTAGCATACAATGAGCAGTTCTTC.

The rearrangement links TRBV18 to TRBJ2-3, with TRBD1 as a possible D gene (5 bases). Trimming took 3 bases from V and 1 from J, leaving 11 bases between them. The CDR3 loop spans 15 amino acids. Germline-derived CDR1 and CDR2 are KGHSH and LQKENI. This chain's CDR3 is CASSPTGVGTDTQYF. The CDR3 DNA reads as TGTGCCAGCTCACCTACAGGAGTCGGCACAGATACGCAGTATTTT.

The rearrangement uses TRBV19 and TRBJ2-6; no definite D call. The germline V gene encodes CDR1 LNHDA and CDR2 SQIVND (reference sequence). This CDR3 has 16 residues. V was shortened by 5 bases and J by 1 base, with 12 bases between the two germline ends. The CDR3 protein is CASSPNGYSGANVLTF. CDR3 DNA sequence: TGTGCCAGTAGTCCGAACGGTTATTCTGGGGCCAACGTCCTGACTTTC. Based on the CDR3 plus reference TRBV19 and TRBJ2-6, the full variable domain is DGGITQSPKYLFRKEGQNVTLSCEQNLNHDAMYWYRQDPGQGLRLIYYSQIVNDFQKGDIAEGYSVSREKKESFPLTVTSAQKNPTAFYLCASSPNGYSGANVLTFGAGSRLTVL.

In this sample, this clone turned up once. The chain employs TRBV5-6 and TRBJ2-3, with D tentatively TRBD1 or TRBD2 (5 bases each). The CDR3 is 16 amino acids. V was clipped by 1 base and J by 0 bases, with 12 bases between them. Germline lookup yields CDR1 SGHDT and CDR2 YYEEEE. CDR3 DNA sequence: TGTGCCAGCAGCTTGTTGGGGGTAACGAGCACAGATACGCAGTATTTT. Protein sequence: CASSLLGVTSTDTQYF.

The DNA for the CDR3 is TGTGCCAGCCGAATCCACGGGACAGTGAGCAATCAGCCCCAGCATTTT. It encodes CASRIHGTVSNQPQHF. The chain joins TRBV28 to TRBJ1-5, with 7 bases lining up with TRBD1. The CDR3 totals 16 residues. V lost 8 bases, J lost 1 base, and 11 bases stayed unmatched. Germline assignment: CDR1 MDHEN and CDR2 SYDVKM. The variable domain in full, completed from reference TRBV28 and TRBJ1-5, reads DVKVTQSSRYLVKRTGEKVFLECVQDMDHENMFWYRQDPGLGLRLIYFSYDVKMKEKGDIPEGYSVSREKKERFSLILESASTNQTSMYLCASRIHGTVSNQPQHFGDGTRLSIL.

The V call is TRBV6-4, the J call TRBJ1-6; no clear D gene. Germline CDR1 is MRHNA and CDR2 is SNTAGT. Trimming took off 2 bases at V and 7 bases at J, with 6 bases between the two ends. This CDR3 has 13 residues. The chain's CDR3 is CASSDARNSPLHF. The CDR3 bases are TGTGCCAGCAGTGACGCTAGAAATTCACCCCTCCACTTT.

The chain recombines TRBV5-1 with TRBJ2-1, with 12 bases fitting TRBD2. From germline, CDR1 is SGHRS and CDR2 YFSETQ. V lost 4 bases to trimming and J lost 2 bases; unmatched junction nucleotides: 7. The CDR3 is 17 residues long. The CDR3 DNA is TGCGCCAGCAGCCAGGGACTAGCGGGTCACCCCTACAATGAGCAGTTCTTC. Residues: CASSQGLAGHPYNEQFF. Using reference TRBV5-1 and TRBJ2-1 for the parts outside the CDR3, the full variable domain is KAGVTQTPRYLIKTRGQQVTLSCSPISGHRSVSWYQQTPGQGLQFLFEYFSETQRNKGNFPGRFSGRQFSNSRSEMNVSTLELGDSALYLCASSQGLAGHPYNEQFFGPGTRLTVL.

The J gene is TRBJ2-3, the V gene TRBV2; possibly TRBD2 for D (6 bases). This CDR3 is 14 amino acids long. Germline V gene lookup returns CDR1 SNHLY and CDR2 FYNNEI. V lost 5 bases, J lost 4 bases, and 13 bases lay in between. The CDR3 sequence is CASSWRPGADTQYF. The CDR3 coding sequence is TGTGCCAGCAGTTGGAGGCCGGGGGCAGATACGCAGTATTTT. Full variable domain (rest looked up from reference TRBV2 and TRBJ2-3): EPEVTQTPSHQVTQMGQEVILRCVPISNHLYFYWYRQILGQKVEFLVSFYNNEISEKSEIFDDQFSVERPDGSNFTLKIRSTKLEDSAMYFCASSWRPGADTQYFGPGTRLTVL.

The rearrangement joins TRBV18 to TRBJ2-5, with TRBD1 matching over 9 bases. CDR1 is KGHSH, CDR2 LQKENI, per germline. After removal of 5 bases from V and 4 bases from J, the junction contained 5 bases not matched to a gene. The CDR3 contains 14 residues. The CDR3 loop is CASSYRGRPETQYF. The CDR3 bases are TGTGCCAGCTCATACAGGGGGCGTCCAGAGACCCAGTACTTC.

This clone was recorded a few times. This chain joins TRBV7-7 and TRBJ2-1, with TRBD1 identical over 8 bases. From germline, CDR1 is SSHAT and CDR2 FNYEAQ (reference sequence). Germline trimming cut 3 bases from V and 8 bases from J; bases unmatched to any gene: 3. This CDR3 is built from 13 residues. DNA of the CDR3: TGTGCCAGCAGCTTGGACAGGGTACATGAGCAGTTCTTC. It codes for CASSLDRVHEQFF.

The chain links TRBV7-6 to TRBJ2-1; D ambiguous. V was trimmed by 5 bases and J by 3 bases, leaving 8 bases between them. Germline CDR1 reads SGHVS; CDR2 reads FNYEAQ. The CDR3 sequence is 13 residues long. Here the CDR3 DNA reads TGTGCCAGCAGCGCTAGAAACTACAATGAGCAGTTCTTC. Amino acids: CASSARNYNEQFF.

This clone was observed a few times. This chain uses TRBV2 with TRBJ1-5; D unresolved. This CDR3 spans 15 amino acids. V was cut by 4 bases and J by 3 bases, with 13 bases left in between. CDR1 is SNHLY, CDR2 FYNNEI, per germline. As DNA, the CDR3 is TGTGCCAGCAGTGTCGGGATTCAAAACAATCAGCCCCAGCATTTT. It encodes CASSVGIQNNQPQHF.

The rearrangement links TRBV19 to TRBJ1-3; D call uncertain. V lost 4 bases, J lost 0 bases, and 10 bases lay in between. CDR3 length: 15 residues. The germline CDR1 and CDR2 sequences are LNHDA and SQIVND (reference sequence). The CDR3 coding sequence is TGTGCCAGTAGTAATATACAGAGCTCTGGAAACACCATATATTTT. Its protein product is CASSNIQSSGNTIYF. Full variable domain (rest looked up from reference TRBV19 and TRBJ1-3): DGGITQSPKYLFRKEGQNVTLSCEQNLNHDAMYWYRQDPGQGLRLIYYSQIVNDFQKGDIAEGYSVSREKKESFPLTVTSAQKNPTAFYLCASSNIQSSGNTIYFGEGSWLTVV.

The V call is TRBV7-8, the J call TRBJ1-2, with TRBD1 matching over 9 bases. J lost 8 bases, V lost 5 bases, and 9 bases had no gene match. The CDR3 length is 14 residues. The germline V gene encodes CDR1 SGHVS and CDR2 FQNEAQ. DNA for the CDR3: TGTGCCAGCAGCGTCCGGGACAGGGTTTCCGGCTACACCTTC. It yields the protein CASSVRDRVSGYTF.

CDR3 loop: CASSSGQGMGNTEAFF. DNA of the CDR3: TGCGCCAGCAGCTCGGGACAGGGAATGGGGAACACTGAAGCTTTCTTT. The chain joins TRBV5-1 to TRBJ1-1; TRBD1 agrees at 9 bases. The CDR3 runs 16 residues. Germline values: CDR1 SGHRS, CDR2 YFSETQ. With 3 bases clipped from V and 1 base from J, the junction kept 7 bases outside the gene matches.

Here the CDR3 reads CASSLSRVNTEAFF. The CDR3 DNA follows: TGTGCCAGCAGCTTATCCAGGGTGAACACTGAAGCTTTCTTT. This sequence joins TRBV7-3 and TRBJ1-1; TRBD1 is a possible D gene (5 bases). Trimming shortened V by 2 bases and J by 0 bases, and 7 bases separated the two germline ends. The CDR3 has 14 amino acids. Germline CDR1 is SGHTA and CDR2 is FQGTGA.

The chain joins TRBV18 to TRBJ2-1; 8 positions agree with TRBD2. After removal of 5 bases from V and 2 bases from J, the junction contained 5 bases not matched to a gene. CDR1 and CDR2 (germline): KGHSH, LQKENI. The CDR3 is 15 residues long. The CDR3: CASSGTGLAYNEQFF. In nucleotides, the CDR3 is TGTGCCAGCTCAGGAACGGGACTAGCCTACAATGAGCAGTTCTTC.

This CDR3 is CASSRRRREQYF. In DNA form, the CDR3 reads TGTGCCAGCAGCCGCAGGAGGCGCGAGCAGTACTTC. The J gene is TRBJ2-7, the V gene TRBV28, with D perhaps TRBD2 (5 bases). Germline V gene data show CDR1 as MDHEN and CDR2 as SYDVKM. The CDR3 totals 12 residues. Trimming removed 6 bases at V and 6 bases at J, with 12 bases between. Variable domain in full (rest from reference TRBV28 and TRBJ2-7): DVKVTQSSRYLVKRTGEKVFLECVQDMDHENMFWYRQDPGLGLRLIYFSYDVKMKEKGDIPEGYSVSREKKERFSLILESASTNQTSMYLCASSRRRREQYFGPGTRLTVT.

This chain joins TRBV28 and TRBJ2-1, with D uncertain. Germline V CDR1 and CDR2: MDHEN, SYDVKM. This CDR3 has 15 residues. Trimming stripped 4 bases from V and 1 base from J, with 11 bases between. CDR3 bases: TGTGCCAGCAGTTCCCCTCCCAGGTCCTACAATGAGCAGTTCTTC. Its translation: CASSSPPRSYNEQFF.

CDR3 nucleotides: TGTGCCAGCAGCTCGCGGCAGCCCCAGCATTTT. It translates to CASSSRQPQHF. This chain uses TRBV28 with TRBJ1-5; D not certain. Germline V lookup: CDR1 MDHEN, CDR2 SYDVKM. V dropped 6 bases and J dropped 7 bases, with 7 bases sitting between them. This CDR3 region has 11 residues.

The chain links TRBV7-2 to TRBJ2-1, with D uncertain. V lost 2 bases and J lost 0, with 11 bases in between. The CDR3 has 16 residues. The germline V gene encodes CDR1 SGHTA and CDR2 FQGNSA. The CDR3 sequence: CASSLMGPSSYNEQFF. DNA of the CDR3: TGTGCCAGCAGCTTAATGGGCCCGAGCTCCTACAATGAGCAGTTCTTC.

V usage is TRBV18 and J usage is TRBJ2-5, with TRBD2 matching 13 bases. Germline V lookup: CDR1 KGHSH, CDR2 LQKENI. The ends lost 3 bases at V and 4 bases at J; junction bases unmatched: 8. The CDR3 contains 17 residues. CDR3 protein: CASSPGTSGIKAETQYF. The CDR3 nucleotides are TGTGCCAGCTCACCCGGGACTAGCGGGATCAAGGCAGAGACCCAGTACTTC.

This chain uses TRBV28 with TRBJ2-5; D may be TRBD2 (5 bases). The germline V and J ends were trimmed by 5 bases and 2 bases, with 21 bases remaining between them. Germline V gives CDR1 MDHEN, CDR2 SYDVKM. The CDR3 runs 17 residues. CDR3 bases: TGTGCCAGCAGTATGGGGTGGGGAGCGGCAAATCAAGAGACCCAGTACTTC. Its protein product is CASSMGWGAANQETQYF.

CDR3 region: CASSVRGAGETQYF. CDR3 nucleotides: TGTGCCAGCAGCGTCCGGGGGGCGGGAGAGACCCAGTACTTC. The chain combines TRBV2 with TRBJ2-5, with a weak D call TRBD2 (7 bases). The CDR3 loop spans 14 amino acids. Germline loops: CDR1 SNHLY, CDR2 FYNNEI. V gave up 6 bases and J gave up 4 bases, with 15 bases separating them.

In this sample, this clone turned up once. The chain is built from TRBV9 and TRBJ2-3; D not certain. CDR1 is SGDLS and CDR2 is YYNGEE in the germline V gene. The V end lost 0 bases, the J end lost 1 base, and 12 bases lay between the germline ends. The CDR3 has 16 amino acids. This CDR3 reads CASSVGPSRGTDTQYF. DNA for the CDR3: TGTGCCAGCAGCGTAGGTCCCAGTCGGGGCACAGATACGCAGTATTTT.

The chain is built from TRBV28 and TRBJ2-3; 7 bases are a match to TRBD1. The CDR3 is 12 amino acids. Germline V CDR1 and CDR2: MDHEN, SYDVKM. Unmatched junction bases numbered 4, after V lost 11 bases and J lost 2 bases. The CDR3 DNA follows: TGTGCCGCCGGGACAGACACAGATACGCAGTATTTT. It yields the protein CAAGTDTDTQYF.